One and the same sample provided the 24 T cell receptor beta chains below, sequenced in a study of blood T cells in healthy people across ages. It was with a sample-barcoded 5' primer and a J-beta primer mix that a second PCR of about 6 to 12 cycles was run. MiXCR, run by TCRdb on the 5' RACE reads, gives a single entry per CDR3 protein. The sample consists of about 1.5 million distinct CDR3 sequences, 40% to 45% of them appearing once. Sequencing was performed on blood. These receptors all come from a young woman in good health.

This chain connects TRBV10-3 to TRBJ2-1, with D possibly being TRBD1 or TRBD2 (5 bases each). Germline CDR1 reads ENHRY; CDR2 reads SYGVKD. V was cut by 0 bases and J by 5 bases, with 8 bases left in between. The CDR3 is 14 amino acids. The CDR3 nucleotides read TGTGCCATCAGTGAGTCGGGGACGAACAATGAGCAGTTCTTC. This codes for CAISESGTNNEQFF.

A few counts support this clonotype. The J gene is TRBJ1-5, the V gene TRBV27; D gene uncertain. Germline V gene data show CDR1 as MNHEY and CDR2 as SMNVEV (reference sequence). V lost 0 bases, J lost 9 bases, and 12 bases lay in between. The CDR3 loop spans 14 amino acids. The CDR3 region has the DNA TGTGCCAGCAGTTTATCATGGGCGGCCAGGCCCCAGCATTTT. Encoded protein: CASSLSWAARPQHF.

This chain connects TRBV12-3 or TRBV12-4 to TRBJ2-1, with D tentatively TRBD2 (6 bases). The CDR3 loop spans 14 amino acids. Between the trimmed V and J ends, which lost 0 bases and 9 bases, there was a span of 12 bases. The CDR3 protein is CASSLAGGRSEQFF. In DNA form, the CDR3 reads TGTGCCAGCAGTTTAGCGGGGGGACGCAGTGAGCAGTTCTTC.

This clonotype has at least ten counts. The CDR3 nucleotides read TGTGCCAGCAGCTTAAAAGGAGATACGCAGTATTTT. Amino acid sequence: CASSLKGDTQYF. The chain couples TRBV7-2 to TRBJ2-3; no firm D call. CDR3 length: 12 residues. With 2 bases removed from V and 5 bases from J, the gap between germline ends came to 5 bases. Germline V gene sequence: CDR1 SGHTA, CDR2 FQGNSA.

The V gene is TRBV4-3, the J gene TRBJ2-7; tentative D call: TRBD2 (6 bases). Germline V gene sequence: CDR1 LGHNA, CDR2 YSLEER. The CDR3 runs to 16 residues. Trimming took 3 bases from V and 7 from J, leaving 22 bases between them. CDR3 coding DNA: TGCGCCAGCAGCCACGGACCGGGACTTTCCTACAATGAGCAGTACTTC. Translated, it gives CASSHGPGLSYNEQYF.

The rearrangement uses TRBV5-1 and TRBJ2-5, with TRBD1 as a possible D gene (6 bases). Looked up from germline, CDR1 is SGHRS and CDR2 is YFSETQ. The CDR3 is made up of 14 amino acids. V was shortened by 4 bases and J by 11 bases, with 21 bases between the two germline ends. The CDR3 nucleotides are TGCGCCAGCAGCGTTAGGGGGATCGGCAATGAGCAGTACTTC. Translation gives CASSVRGIGNEQYF.

This clonotype showed up just a few times. The genes are TRBV4-3 and TRBJ2-1, with 13 bases matching TRBD2. Trimming took 3 bases from V and 1 from J; bases not matched to a gene: 0. Germline V lookup: CDR1 LGHNA, CDR2 YSLEER. There are 16 residues in the CDR3. CDR3 in amino acids: CASSQTSGRSYNEQFF. CDR3 sequence (DNA): TGCGCCAGCAGCCAGACTAGCGGGAGGTCCTACAATGAGCAGTTCTTC.

This chain joins TRBV7-9 and TRBJ1-6, with 7 bases aligning to TRBD1. This CDR3 has 13 amino acids. Germline CDR1 and CDR2: SEHNR and FQNEAQ (reference sequence). The V gene end was trimmed by 4 bases and the J gene end by 8 bases; junction bases not matched to a gene: 2. CDR3 coding DNA: TGTGCCAGCAGCTCTCAGGGGGATTCACCCCTCCACTTT. This encodes CASSSQGDSPLHF. Based on the CDR3 plus reference TRBV7-9 and TRBJ1-6, the full variable domain is DTGVSQNPRHKITKRGQNVTFRCDPISEHNRLYWYRQTLGQGPEFLTYFQNEAQLEKSRLLSDRFSAERPKGSFSTLEIQRTEQGDSAMYLCASSSQGDSPLHFGNGTRLTVT.

The chain has TRBV6-1 and TRBJ2-1; 10 bases are shared with TRBD2. The CDR3 totals 16 residues. Unmatched junction bases numbered 19, after V lost 7 bases and J lost 13 bases. Germline CDR1 MNHNS, CDR2 SASEGT. CDR3 in DNA: TGTGCCAGCACCAAGGGTATAGCGGGAGGAGGAGAGACCCAGTTCTTC. Translated, it gives CASTKGIAGGGETQFF.

This clonotype was counted a few times. The gene calls are TRBV6-2 or TRBV6-3 and TRBJ1-2; 9 bases fit TRBD1. Germline V gene sequence: CDR1 MNHEY, CDR2 SVGEGT. J gave up 0 bases and V 2 bases, and 10 bases lay outside the gene matches. The length of the CDR3 is 18 residues. CDR3 sequence reads: CASSYHQLGTGPNYGYTF. The CDR3 bases are TGTGCCAGCAGTTACCACCAGCTCGGGACAGGGCCTAACTATGGCTACACCTTC.

The chain is built from TRBV12-3 or TRBV12-4 and TRBJ2-5; TRBD2 matches 8 bases. Judging by the DNA end, TRBJ2-7 fits better; the J call may be wrong. This CDR3 spans 15 amino acids. DNA of the CDR3: TGTGCCAGCAGTTTGATTCAAGCGGGAGCGGACGAGCAGTACTTC. Residues: CASSLIQAGADEQYF.

The CDR3 spells CASALAGGPADTQYF. The CDR3 region has the DNA TGTGCCAGCGCCTTAGCGGGAGGGCCCGCAGATACGCAGTATTTT. J is TRBJ2-3 and V is TRBV7-2, with TRBD2 identical over 11 bases. This CDR3 has 15 residues. Trimming at V came to 8 bases and at J to 4 bases, leaving 8 bases not matched to a gene. Germline V gene lookup returns CDR1 SGHTA and CDR2 FQGNSA.

This clonotype was counted a few times. The chain uses TRBV20-1 and TRBJ2-1; TRBD2 agrees at 7 bases. CDR1 and CDR2 (germline): DFQATT, SNEGSKA (reference sequence). This CDR3 comprises 15 residues. Losses at the gene ends were 0 bases for V and 5 bases for J; bases not matched to a gene: 7. Here the CDR3 reads CSARDPSGGNNEQFF. The DNA of the CDR3 is TGCAGTGCTAGAGATCCTAGCGGAGGAAACAATGAGCAGTTCTTC.

The gene calls are TRBV3-1 and TRBJ1-5; no reliable D call. Between the trimmed V and J ends, which lost 1 base and 3 bases, there was a span of 13 bases. Looked up from germline, CDR1 is LGHDT and CDR2 is YNNKEL (reference sequence). The length of the CDR3 is 16 residues. CDR3 in amino acids: CASSQGSPSTNQPQHF. The CDR3 DNA sequence: TGTGCCAGCAGCCAAGGTTCACCGTCTACCAATCAGCCCCAGCATTTT.

The chain employs TRBV27 and TRBJ2-7; D unresolved. The DNA end is more similar to TRBJ2-5, so the J call may be wrong. Germline CDR1 and CDR2: MNHEY and SMNVEV (reference sequence). CDR3 size: 11 residues. The chain's CDR3 is CASSSDGTQYF. The CDR3, as DNA: TGTGCCAGCAGTTCCGACGGGACCCAGTACTTC.

J is TRBJ2-1 and V is TRBV7-2; D unclear. CDR1 is SGHTA, CDR2 FQGNSA, per germline. Trimming removed 4 bases at V and 5 bases at J, with 9 bases between. The CDR3 is made up of 13 amino acids. CDR3 in amino acids: CASSSIPDNEQFF. DNA of the CDR3: TGTGCCAGCAGCTCTATTCCCGACAATGAGCAGTTCTTC. Based on the CDR3 plus reference TRBV7-2 and TRBJ2-1, the full variable domain is GAGVSQSPSNKVTEKGKDVELRCDPISGHTALYWYRQSLGQGLEFLIYFQGNSAPDKSGLPSDRFSAERTGGSVSTLTIQRTQQEDSAVYLCASSSIPDNEQFFGPGTRLTVL.

This clonotype has more than one count but fewer than ten. This chain links TRBV5-1 with TRBJ1-4; 8 nucleotides agree with TRBD1. Germline V gene data show CDR1 as SGHRS and CDR2 as YFSETQ. V trimming: 2 bases; J trimming: 3 bases; junction bases outside the gene matches: 9. This CDR3 region has 17 residues. The CDR3 loop reads CASSFRTGRAANEKLFF. In nucleotides, the CDR3 is TGCGCCAGCAGCTTTCGGACAGGGAGGGCGGCTAATGAAAAACTGTTTTTT.

The CDR3 sequence is CASSPGQLAKNIQYF. CDR3 DNA: TGTGCCAGCAGCCCCGGACAGCTAGCCAAAAACATTCAGTACTTC. The chain is built from TRBV3-1 and TRBJ2-4; perhaps TRBD1 as D (6 bases). Trimming left V 4 bases short and J 0 bases short, with 10 bases between. This CDR3 is 15 amino acids long. Germline V gene lookup returns CDR1 LGHDT and CDR2 YNNKEL (reference sequence).

This clonotype was detected many times. An end of the junction differs from the germline gene, which may be a read error. The V call is TRBV7-7, the J call TRBJ2-2; D may be TRBD1 (5 bases). Germline V gene sequence: CDR1 SSHAT, CDR2 FNYEAQ (reference sequence). The CDR3 is made up of 14 amino acids. CDR3: CASSQRQGPGELFF. CDR3 sequence (DNA): TGTGCTAGCAGCCAAAGGCAGGGTCCCGGGGAGCTGTTTTTT.

The V gene is TRBV7-9, the J gene TRBJ2-7; D is tentatively TRBD1 or TRBD2 (5 bases each). V was cut by 5 bases and J by 3 bases, with 17 bases left in between. The CDR3 is made up of 15 amino acids. CDR1 and CDR2 from the germline V gene are SEHNR and FQNEAQ (reference sequence). CDR3 DNA sequence: TGTGCCAGCAGCATGGGACCGGAGAGGCTCTACGAGCAGTACTTC. This sequence encodes CASSMGPERLYEQYF.

The chain combines TRBV27 with TRBJ1-2; D is ambiguous. V gave up 5 bases and J gave up 5 bases, with 15 bases separating them. CDR1 and CDR2 from the germline V gene are MNHEY and SMNVEV (reference sequence). The CDR3 sequence is 14 residues long. The DNA of the CDR3 is TGTGCCAGCAGTGTACGCCCGGAGATATATGGCTACACCTTC. Translated: CASSVRPEIYGYTF.

The chain combines TRBV9 with TRBJ1-6, with TRBD1 matching 9 bases. V trimming: 3 bases; J trimming: 9 bases; junction bases outside the gene matches: 10. Per germline, CDR1 SGDLS and CDR2 YYNGEE. This CDR3 region has 16 residues. The CDR3 DNA reads TGTGCCAGCAGCGAAGACAGGGGGTTAGGAGGTTCACCCCTCCACTTT. It yields the protein CASSEDRGLGGSPLHF.

The rearrangement uses TRBV7-9 and TRBJ2-5, with D possibly TRBD1 on 6 matching bases. The tail of the sequence fits TRBJ2-7 better, so the J call may be wrong. CDR1 SEHNR and CDR2 FQNEAQ come from the germline V gene (reference sequence). The CDR3 spans 15 residues. CDR3 DNA: TGTGCCAGCAGCTTAGGACCCGAGGGGGTTTACGAGCAGTACTTC. As protein: CASSLGPEGVYEQYF.

This clonotype was counted a few times. The V and J genes are TRBV7-9 and TRBJ2-7; possible D gene TRBD2, 5 bases. The J call may be wrong; the DNA end is better matched by TRBJ2-4. The V gene's germline CDR1 is SEHNR and CDR2 FQNEAQ (reference sequence). CDR3 size: 15 residues. CDR3 sequence (DNA): TGTGCCAGCAGCCTGCCGGGGAGCAGAAAAAACATTCAGTACTTC. It yields the protein CASSLPGSRKNIQYF.